The source of this T cell receptor (beta chain) is a study of CD8 T cells in Susac syndrome. An amount of RNA that ranged from about 0.45 to 1 ug was reverse transcribed with random hexamers. TCR beta CDR3 was amplified by immunoSEQ covering 54 Vbeta and 13 Jbeta. TCRdb itself ran the immunoSEQ multiplex PCR reads through MiXCR, one entry per CDR3 protein. The table lists over 300,000 distinct CDR3 sequences, around 90% of them singletons. It was treatment-naive patients with stable or active relapsing-remitting disease who made up the multiple sclerosis controls. Purification of the CD8+ and CD4+ T cells relied on negative isolation, and TEMRA cells underwent FACS enrichment. The sequencing input was CD4+ T cells from PBMCs. The TCR comes from a human donor with multiple sclerosis.

DNA for the CDR3: TGCGCCAGCAGCCAAGGCAGGGTTGGGGACTCTGGGGCCAACGTCCTGACTTTC. This translates into CASSQGRVGDSGANVLTF. The J gene is TRBJ2-6, the V gene TRBV4-3; possible D gene TRBD1, 5 bases. Trimming stripped 1 base from V and 0 bases from J, with 13 bases between. Germline values: CDR1 LGHNA, CDR2 YSLEER. This CDR3 region has 18 residues.